This passage covers 3 T cell receptor beta chains from one sample sequenced in a study of chemoradiotherapy in HPV16-positive cancers. Assay used: immunoSEQ multiplex PCR; TCRdb lists only in-frame clones, some missing. The table lists fewer than 40,000 clones, roughly 75% of them singletons. The sample was blood, taken from a patient who underwent chemoradiotherapy. The receptor set was obtained from a human donor with HPV-associated anogenital cancer.

The V gene is TRBV19, the J gene TRBJ1-2; D is possibly TRBD1 (5 bases). Per the germline V gene, CDR1 is LNHDA and CDR2 is SQIVND (reference sequence). The CDR3 has 15 amino acids. The V gene lost 5 bases and the J gene lost 1 base, with 14 bases spanning the gap. CDR3 nucleotide sequence: TGTGCCAGTAGTCGGCGACAGCCTATTAACTATGGCTACACCTTC. Amino acids: CASSRRQPINYGYTF.

The V call is TRBV7-7, the J call TRBJ1-1, with 7 bases that match TRBD1. This CDR3 is built from 16 residues. Germline V lookup: CDR1 SSHAT, CDR2 FNYEAQ (reference sequence). Trimming cost V 0 bases and J 0 bases; bases outside gene matches: 4. The CDR3 loop reads CASSLAVGQVNTEAFF. DNA of the CDR3: TGTGCCAGCAGCTTAGCGGTCGGACAGGTGAACACTGAAGCTTTCTTT. Complete variable domain (other parts from reference TRBV7-7 and TRBJ1-1): GAGVSQSPRYKVTKRGQDVTLRCDPISSHATLYWYQQALGQGPEFLTYFNYEAQPDKSGLPSDRFSAERPEGSISTLTIQRTEQRDSAMYRCASSLAVGQVNTEAFFGQGTRLTVV.

This clone was recorded once. DNA of the CDR3: TGTGCTAGTGGTACGATTGTGCAGGGAAAGACCTATGGCTACACCTTC. It translates to CASGTIVQGKTYGYTF. The J gene is TRBJ1-2, the V gene TRBV12-5, with a possible D match to TRBD1 (5 bases). This CDR3 is built from 16 residues. V gave up 5 bases and J gave up 4 bases, with 20 bases separating them. Germline CDR1 is LGHNT and CDR2 is FRNRAP.